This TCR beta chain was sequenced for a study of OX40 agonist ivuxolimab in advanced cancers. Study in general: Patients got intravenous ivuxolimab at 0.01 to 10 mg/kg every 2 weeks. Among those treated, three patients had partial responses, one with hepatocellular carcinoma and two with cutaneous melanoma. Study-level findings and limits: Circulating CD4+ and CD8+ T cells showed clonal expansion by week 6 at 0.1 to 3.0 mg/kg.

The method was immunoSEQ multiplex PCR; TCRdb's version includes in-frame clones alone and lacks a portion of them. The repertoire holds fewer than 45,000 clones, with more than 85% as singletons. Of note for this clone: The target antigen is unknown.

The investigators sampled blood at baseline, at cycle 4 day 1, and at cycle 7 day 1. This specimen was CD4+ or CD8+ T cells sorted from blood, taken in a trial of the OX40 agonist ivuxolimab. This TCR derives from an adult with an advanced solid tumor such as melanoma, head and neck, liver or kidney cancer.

The CDR3 bases are TGTGCCAGCAGTGCGATCAGGCGCACAGATACGCAGTATTTT. Its protein is CASSAIRRTDTQYF. This chain links TRBV6-1 with TRBJ2-3; the D is unclear. Between the trimmed V and J ends, which lost 4 bases and 1 base, there was a span of 9 bases. This CDR3 spans 14 amino acids. CDR1 is MNHNS, CDR2 SASEGT, per germline.